This entry lists 27 T cell receptor beta chains sequenced from one sample in a study of shared clonotypes between healthy human individuals. Profiling relied on immunoSEQ multiplex PCR, and the TCRdb table lists in-frame clones only, not all of them. Of roughly 2.2 million clones listed, more than 85% are singletons. The sample taken for sequencing was naive CD4+ T cells from PBMCs. Subset indicated: CD45RA+ positively selected. Receptors originate from a man aged 18 to 29 in good health. Some clones in this sample may be carry-over from other donors' samples.

The rearrangement links TRBV6-6 to TRBJ1-2; 7 positions agree with TRBD1. With 5 bases clipped from V and 4 bases from J, the junction kept 4 bases outside the gene matches. Germline V gives CDR1 MNHNY, CDR2 SVGAGI (reference sequence). CDR3 length equals 13 residues. Written as DNA, the CDR3 is TGTGCCAGCAGTGCACAGGGGACCTATGGCTACACCTTC. Translating gives CASSAQGTYGYTF.

As to this clone: The same CDR3 also results from other DNA sequences found in this sample. J is TRBJ1-4 and V is TRBV18, with 8 positions matching TRBD1. The CDR3 has 14 amino acids. CDR1 is KGHSH and CDR2 is LQKENI in the germline V gene. Trimming cost V 3 bases and J 5 bases; bases outside gene matches: 2. The CDR3 is CASSPTGVNEKLFF. CDR3 sequence (DNA): TGTGCCAGCTCACCGACAGGGGTCAATGAAAAACTGTTTTTT.

V and J are TRBV29-1 and TRBJ1-2, with 7 bases lining up with TRBD1. After removal of 7 bases from V and 2 bases from J, the junction contained 4 bases not matched to a gene. Germline-derived CDR1 and CDR2 are SQVTM and ANQGSEA. CDR3 length: 12 amino acids. CDR3 sequence reads: CSAKTGNYGYTF. CDR3 in DNA: TGCAGCGCCAAGACAGGGAACTATGGCTACACCTTC.

V gene TRBV6-5 combines with J gene TRBJ1-1; no reliable D call. This CDR3 has 15 amino acids. Germline V gene sequence: CDR1 MNHEY, CDR2 SVGAGI. V was shortened by 2 bases and J by 3 bases, with 13 bases between the two germline ends. The CDR3 is CASSYAGTGDTEAFF. CDR3 bases: TGTGCCAGCAGTTACGCAGGAACTGGGGACACTGAAGCTTTCTTT.

To note about this clone: This sample also contains other DNA sequences that code for the same CDR3. The chain combines TRBV6-4 with TRBJ2-2, with TRBD1 identical over 9 bases. Germline V gene data show CDR1 as MRHNA and CDR2 as SNTAGT. CDR3 length: 14 amino acids. The ends lost 6 bases at V and 5 bases at J; junction bases unmatched: 4. The CDR3 DNA is TGTGCCAGCAGGGGACAGGGAGGAACCGGGGAGCTGTTTTTT. It yields the protein CASRGQGGTGELFF.

The chain combines TRBV6-5 with TRBJ1-5; TRBD1 is a possible D gene (6 bases). CDR1 MNHEY and CDR2 SVGAGI come from the germline V gene. V was pared by 6 bases and J by 0 bases, with 12 bases between. The CDR3 is made up of 15 amino acids. This CDR3 reads CASRMDRSSNQPQHF. The CDR3 DNA reads TGTGCCAGCAGGATGGACAGATCTAGCAATCAGCCCCAGCATTTT.

This chain connects TRBV21-1 to TRBJ1-2. TRBV21-1 is listed as a pseudogene. The CDR3 runs 19 residues. The CDR3 loop reads CASSKSWGHYLSGDYGYTF. The CDR3 nucleotides are TGTGCCAGCAGCAAAAGCTGGGGACACTATTTGAGCGGGGACTATGGCTACACCTTC.

The J gene is TRBJ1-2, the V gene TRBV15; D is undetermined. This CDR3 has 12 amino acids. Germline loops: CDR1 LNHNV, CDR2 YYDKDF (reference sequence). V lost 2 bases and J 7 bases, leaving 8 bases between the germline ends. CDR3 amino acids: CATSRSKTGYTF. CDR3 DNA: TGTGCCACCAGCAGATCAAAAACTGGCTACACCTTC.

This clone appeared a single time. This chain connects TRBV18 to TRBJ2-7; TRBD2 matches 14 bases. CDR1 is KGHSH and CDR2 is LQKENI in the germline V gene. CDR3 length equals 16 residues. The junction had 5 bases not matched to a gene; V was cut back by 0 bases and J by 7 bases. The CDR3 DNA sequence: TGTGCCAGCTCACCACCGGGACTAGCGGGAGAAGGGGAGCAGTACTTC. Amino acid sequence: CASSPPGLAGEGEQYF.

The V and J genes are TRBV9 and TRBJ2-3, with D possibly being TRBD1 or TRBD2 (5 bases each). Per germline, CDR1 SGDLS and CDR2 YYNGEE. The CDR3 is 12 amino acids. V was cut by 3 bases and J by 4 bases, with 6 bases left in between. The CDR3 protein is CASSAGPDTQYF. CDR3 DNA sequence: TGTGCCAGCAGCGCGGGACCAGATACGCAGTATTTT.

The chain carries TRBV7-2 and TRBJ2-5; D is possibly TRBD2 (5 bases). This CDR3 has 13 residues. The germline V and J ends were trimmed by 0 bases and 5 bases, with 7 bases remaining between them. CDR1 and CDR2 from the germline V gene are SGHTA and FQGNSA. CDR3 amino acids: CASSLARGETQYF. CDR3 coding DNA: TGTGCCAGCAGCTTAGCGCGAGGGGAGACCCAGTACTTC.

This sequence joins TRBV7-7 and TRBJ2-1, with TRBD2 as a possible D gene (6 bases). The CDR3 consists of 16 residues. Trimming took off 5 bases at V and 0 bases at J, with 14 bases between the two ends. The germline CDR1 and CDR2 sequences are SSHAT and FNYEAQ (reference sequence). DNA of the CDR3: TGTGCCAGCAGCCCAAGTGGGGGGAGCTCCTACAATGAGCAGTTCTTC. Protein product: CASSPSGGSSYNEQFF.

The chain has TRBV2 and TRBJ1-2; the D is unclear. Deletions cut 5 bases from V and 1 base from J, with 8 bases between. The germline V gene has CDR1 SNHLY and CDR2 FYNNEI. The CDR3 length is 13 residues. The CDR3 DNA follows: TGTGCCAGCAGTTTGGCGGTTAACTATGGCTACACCTTC. Translating it yields CASSLAVNYGYTF.

The gene calls are TRBV5-1 and TRBJ1-1; possibly TRBD1 for D (5 bases). This CDR3 has 16 amino acids. Germline CDR1 reads SGHRS; CDR2 reads YFSETQ. The V gene lost 3 bases and the J gene lost 1 base, with 16 bases spanning the gap. The CDR3 protein is CASSSGHGEPNTEAFF. Here the CDR3 DNA reads TGCGCCAGCAGCTCCGGACACGGAGAGCCGAACACTGAAGCTTTCTTT.

The CDR3 DNA reads as TGCAGCGGGTTCAAAGGGGGGGCCTTAGAGACCCAGTACTTC. Amino acids: CSGFKGGALETQYF. V usage is TRBV29-1 and J usage is TRBJ2-5; a weak D match, TRBD2 (7 bases). The germline V gene has CDR1 SQVTM and CDR2 ANQGSEA. There are 14 residues in the CDR3. V was trimmed by 7 bases and J by 4 bases, leaving 19 bases between them.

The chain uses TRBV7-9 and TRBJ2-7; 13 bases match TRBD2. The length of the CDR3 is 17 residues. The V gene end was trimmed by 6 bases and the J gene end by 5 bases; junction bases not matched to a gene: 13. The germline V gene has CDR1 SEHNR and CDR2 FQNEAQ (reference sequence). CDR3 coding DNA: TGTGCCAGCAGTATTATTCCGGGACTAGCGGGAAGGGACGAGCAGTACTTC. Protein product: CASSIIPGLAGRDEQYF.

The chain couples TRBV5-8 to TRBJ1-2, with 7 bases identical to TRBD1. The CDR3 runs 13 residues. Germline-derived CDR1 and CDR2 are SGHTS and YDEGEE. V lost 4 bases to trimming and J lost 4 bases; unmatched junction nucleotides: 4. In DNA form, the CDR3 reads TGTGCCAGCAGCCCCCAGGGGGTCTATGGCTACACCTTC. This encodes CASSPQGVYGYTF. Drawing the rest from reference TRBV5-8 and TRBJ1-2, the complete variable domain is EAGVTQSPTHLIKTRGQQATLRCSPISGHTSVYWYQQALGLGLQFLLWYDEGEERNRGNFPPRFSGRQFPNYSSELNVNALELEDSALYLCASSPQGVYGYTFGSGTRLTVV.

The rearrangement joins TRBV5-1 to TRBJ2-2, with D maybe TRBD2 (6 bases). The CDR3 loop spans 15 amino acids. Trimming left V 4 bases short and J 3 bases short, with 13 bases between. Germline V CDR1 and CDR2: SGHRS, YFSETQ. The CDR3, as DNA: TGCGCCAGCAGCCCGAGACCGGGGGACACCGGGGAGCTGTTTTTT. Translation: CASSPRPGDTGELFF.

This rearrangement joins TRBV2 to TRBJ1-1, with D possibly matching TRBD1 (5 bases). The CDR3 covers 15 residues. Germline V gene data show CDR1 as SNHLY and CDR2 as FYNNEI. The V gene lost 0 bases and the J gene lost 3 bases, with 11 bases spanning the gap. The CDR3 DNA is TGTGCCAGCAGTGAAGCGGATGGACATTACACTGAAGCTTTCTTT. This translates into CASSEADGHYTEAFF.

This chain connects TRBV7-3 to TRBJ2-1, with TRBD2 matching over 10 bases. With V trimmed by 2 bases and J by 12 bases, 7 bases remained unmatched. This CDR3 is 14 amino acids long. The germline V gene has CDR1 SGHTA and CDR2 FQGTGA. The CDR3 nucleotides are TGTGCCAGCAGCTTATCGCCTAGCGGGAGTGTGCAGTTCTTC. Its protein is CASSLSPSGSVQFF.

The table lists this clone with a count of one. The genes are TRBV7-2 and TRBJ1-4; D uncertain. The V and J ends lost 4 bases and 4 bases respectively, with 16 bases between them. The germline CDR1 and CDR2 sequences are SGHTA and FQGNSA. The length of the CDR3 is 16 residues. The CDR3 sequence is CASSSSSQFLNEKLFF. The CDR3 DNA reads as TGTGCCAGCAGCTCCTCGTCGCAGTTTCTTAATGAAAAACTGTTTTTT.

V gene TRBV6-1 combines with J gene TRBJ2-3; TRBD1 aligns across 9 bases. V shed 9 bases, J shed 7 bases, and the junction held 11 bases outside the gene matches. This CDR3 has 14 residues. The germline V gene encodes CDR1 MNHNS and CDR2 SASEGT. DNA for the CDR3: TGTGCCAGTGTAACCGGGACAGGGTATCATACGCAGTATTTT. It encodes CASVTGTGYHTQYF.

The chain employs TRBV19 and TRBJ2-1, with 8 bases aligning to TRBD2. Germline V lookup: CDR1 LNHDA, CDR2 SQIVND (reference sequence). The ends lost 5 bases at V and 7 bases at J; junction bases unmatched: 13. The CDR3 spans 16 residues. This chain's CDR3 is CASSVRLGGRRNEQFF. As DNA, the CDR3 is TGTGCCAGTAGTGTGCGACTGGGCGGGAGGAGGAATGAGCAGTTCTTC.

Remarks on this clone: The sample carries other DNA sequences with the same CDR3. The gene calls are TRBV6-5 and TRBJ1-1, with D possibly being TRBD1 (5 bases). This CDR3 comprises 12 residues. CDR1 is MNHEY, CDR2 SVGAGI, per germline. V lost 5 bases and J 4 bases, leaving 8 bases between the germline ends. The CDR3 bases are TGTGCCAGCAGTAGGGGAGGCACTGAAGCTTTCTTT. Protein sequence: CASSRGGTEAFF.

The chain carries TRBV6-5 and TRBJ1-1; possible D gene TRBD1, 5 bases. This CDR3 comprises 15 residues. The germline V gene encodes CDR1 MNHEY and CDR2 SVGAGI. V was cut by 8 bases and J by 5 bases, with 21 bases left in between. The CDR3 loop reads CASGIIRQGGTEAFF. The DNA for the CDR3 is TGTGCCAGCGGTATAATCCGGCAGGGCGGGACTGAAGCTTTCTTT.

The V call is TRBV4-1, the J call TRBJ2-5; possibly TRBD2 for D (5 bases). CDR1 is MGHRA, CDR2 YSYEKL, per germline. V was shortened by 4 bases and J by 1 base, with 13 bases between the two germline ends. There are 15 residues in the CDR3. The CDR3 nucleotides are TGCGCCAGCAGCCGCCTGCCGGGGTCCCAAGAGACCCAGTACTTC. Translating gives CASSRLPGSQETQYF.

This clone was detected only once. The same CDR3 can be traced to other DNA sequences in this sample. The chain has TRBV29-1 and TRBJ2-1; 7 bases agree with TRBD2. The CDR3 contains 12 residues. CDR1 SQVTM and CDR2 ANQGSEA come from the germline V gene. With V trimmed by 6 bases and J by 3 bases, 2 bases remained unmatched. In nucleotides, the CDR3 is TGCAGCGTAGGGAGGGGCTACAATGAGCAGTTCTTC. Its protein is CSVGRGYNEQFF.